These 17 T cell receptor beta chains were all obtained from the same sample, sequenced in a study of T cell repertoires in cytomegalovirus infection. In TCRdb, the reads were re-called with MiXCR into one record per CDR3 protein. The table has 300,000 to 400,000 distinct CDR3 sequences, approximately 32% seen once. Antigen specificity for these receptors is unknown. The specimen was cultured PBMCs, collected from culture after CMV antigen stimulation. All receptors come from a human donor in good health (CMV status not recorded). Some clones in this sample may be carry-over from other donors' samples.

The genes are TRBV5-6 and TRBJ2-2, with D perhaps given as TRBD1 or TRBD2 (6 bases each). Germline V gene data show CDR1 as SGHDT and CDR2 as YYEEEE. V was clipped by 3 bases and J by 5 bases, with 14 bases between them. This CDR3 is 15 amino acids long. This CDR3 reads CASSSRGTPTGELFF. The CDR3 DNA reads TGTGCCAGCAGCTCTAGGGGGACTCCTACCGGGGAGCTGTTTTTT. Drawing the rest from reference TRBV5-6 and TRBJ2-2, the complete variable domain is DAGVTQSPTHLIKTRGQQVTLRCSPKSGHDTVSWYQQALGQGPQFIFQYYEEEERQRGNFPDRFSGHQFPNYSSELNVNALLLGDSALYLCASSSRGTPTGELFFGEGSRLTVL.

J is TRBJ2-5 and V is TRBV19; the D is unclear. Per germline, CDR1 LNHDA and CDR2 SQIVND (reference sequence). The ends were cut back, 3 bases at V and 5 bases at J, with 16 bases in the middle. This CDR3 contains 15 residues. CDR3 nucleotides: TGTGCCAGTAGTATGTTATCCAGGTCTGGTGAGACCCAGTACTTC. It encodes CASSMLSRSGETQYF.

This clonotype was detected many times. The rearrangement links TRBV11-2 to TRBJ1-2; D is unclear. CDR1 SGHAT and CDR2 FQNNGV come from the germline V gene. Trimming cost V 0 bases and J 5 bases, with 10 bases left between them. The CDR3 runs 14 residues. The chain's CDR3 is CASSLDLRLYGYTF. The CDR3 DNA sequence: TGTGCCAGCAGCTTAGATCTCAGACTTTATGGCTACACCTTC.

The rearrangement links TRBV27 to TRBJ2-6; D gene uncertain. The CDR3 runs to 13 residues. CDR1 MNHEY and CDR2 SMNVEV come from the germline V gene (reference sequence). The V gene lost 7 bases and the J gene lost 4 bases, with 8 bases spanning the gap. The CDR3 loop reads CASKMLGANVLTF. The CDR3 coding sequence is TGTGCCAGCAAGATGCTCGGGGCCAACGTCCTGACTTTC.

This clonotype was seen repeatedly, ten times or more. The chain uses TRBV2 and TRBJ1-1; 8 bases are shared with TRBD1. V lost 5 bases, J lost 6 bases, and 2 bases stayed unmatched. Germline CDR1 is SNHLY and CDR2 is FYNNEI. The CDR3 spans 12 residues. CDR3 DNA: TGTGCCAGCAGTTTGACAGGGGCTGAAGCTTTCTTT. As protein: CASSLTGAEAFF.

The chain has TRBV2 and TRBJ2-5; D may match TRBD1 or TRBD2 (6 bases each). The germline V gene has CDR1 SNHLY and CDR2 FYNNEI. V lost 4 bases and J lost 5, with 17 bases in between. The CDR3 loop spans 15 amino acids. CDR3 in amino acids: CASSARLGGTETQYF. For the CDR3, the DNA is TGTGCCAGCAGTGCGCGTTTGGGGGGCACGGAGACCCAGTACTTC.

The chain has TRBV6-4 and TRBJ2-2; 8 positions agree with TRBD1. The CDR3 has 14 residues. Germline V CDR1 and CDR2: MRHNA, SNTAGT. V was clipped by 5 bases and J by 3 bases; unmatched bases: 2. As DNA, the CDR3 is TGTGCCAGCAGTTACAGGGGGTACACCGGGGAGCTGTTTTTT. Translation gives CASSYRGYTGELFF.

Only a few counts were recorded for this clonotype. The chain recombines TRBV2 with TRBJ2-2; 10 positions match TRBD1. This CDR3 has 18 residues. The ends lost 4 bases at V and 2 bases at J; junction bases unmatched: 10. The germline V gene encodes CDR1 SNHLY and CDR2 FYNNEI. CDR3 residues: CASSGPGTGAKNTGELFF. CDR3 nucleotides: TGTGCCAGCAGTGGACCCGGGACAGGGGCGAAAAACACCGGGGAGCTGTTTTTT. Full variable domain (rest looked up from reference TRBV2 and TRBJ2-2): EPEVTQTPSHQVTQMGQEVILRCVPISNHLYFYWYRQILGQKVEFLVSFYNNEISEKSEIFDDQFSVERPDGSNFTLKIRSTKLEDSAMYFCASSGPGTGAKNTGELFFGEGSRLTVL.

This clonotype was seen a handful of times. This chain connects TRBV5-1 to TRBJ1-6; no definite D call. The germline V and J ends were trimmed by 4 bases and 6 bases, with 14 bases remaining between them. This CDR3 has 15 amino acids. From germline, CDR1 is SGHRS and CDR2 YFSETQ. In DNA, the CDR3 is TGCGCCAGCAGCGCGTCGGCTGCGGGTAATTCACCCCTCCACTTT. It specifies CASSASAAGNSPLHF.

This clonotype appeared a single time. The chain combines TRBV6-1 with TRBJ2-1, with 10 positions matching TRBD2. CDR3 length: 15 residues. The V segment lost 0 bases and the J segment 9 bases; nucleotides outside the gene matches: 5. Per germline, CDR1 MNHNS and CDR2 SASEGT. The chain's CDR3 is CASSEAKIAGGEQFF. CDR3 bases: TGTGCCAGCAGTGAAGCGAAAATAGCGGGGGGTGAGCAGTTCTTC.

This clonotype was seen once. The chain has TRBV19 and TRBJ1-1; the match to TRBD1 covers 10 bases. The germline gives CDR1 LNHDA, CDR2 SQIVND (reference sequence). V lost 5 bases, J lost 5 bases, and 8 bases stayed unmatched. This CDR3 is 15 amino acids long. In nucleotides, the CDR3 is TGTGCCAGTAGTGAGACAGGGGGCTGGAATACTGAAGCTTTCTTT. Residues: CASSETGGWNTEAFF.

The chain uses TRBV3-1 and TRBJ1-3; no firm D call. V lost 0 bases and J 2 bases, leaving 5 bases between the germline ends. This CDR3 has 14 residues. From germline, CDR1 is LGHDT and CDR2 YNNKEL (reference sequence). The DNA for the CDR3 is TGTGCCAGCAGCCAAGATTTCCCTGGAAACACCATATATTTT. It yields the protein CASSQDFPGNTIYF.

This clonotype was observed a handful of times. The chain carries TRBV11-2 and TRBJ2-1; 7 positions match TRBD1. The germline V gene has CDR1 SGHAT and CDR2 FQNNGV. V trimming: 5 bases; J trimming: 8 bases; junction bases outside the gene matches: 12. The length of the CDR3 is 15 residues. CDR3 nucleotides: TGTGCCAGCAGCACACCCCCTGACAGGGCAGATGAGCAGTTCTTC. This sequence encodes CASSTPPDRADEQFF. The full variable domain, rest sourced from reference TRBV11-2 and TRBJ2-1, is EAGVAQSPRYKIIEKRQSVAFWCNPISGHATLYWYQQILGQGPKLLIQFQNNGVVDDSQLPKDRFSAERLKGVDSTLKIQPAKLEDSAVYLCASSTPPDRADEQFFGPGTRLTVL.

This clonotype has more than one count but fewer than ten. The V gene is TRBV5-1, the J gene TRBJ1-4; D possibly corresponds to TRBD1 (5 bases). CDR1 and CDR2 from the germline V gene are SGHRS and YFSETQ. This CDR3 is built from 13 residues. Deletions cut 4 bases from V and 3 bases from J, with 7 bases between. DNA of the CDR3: TGCGCCAGCAGCCAGACAGCTAATGAAAAACTGTTTTTT. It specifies CASSQTANEKLFF. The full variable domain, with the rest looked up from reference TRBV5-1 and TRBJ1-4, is KAGVTQTPRYLIKTRGQQVTLSCSPISGHRSVSWYQQTPGQGLQFLFEYFSETQRNKGNFPGRFSGRQFSNSRSEMNVSTLELGDSALYLCASSQTANEKLFFGSGTQLSVL.

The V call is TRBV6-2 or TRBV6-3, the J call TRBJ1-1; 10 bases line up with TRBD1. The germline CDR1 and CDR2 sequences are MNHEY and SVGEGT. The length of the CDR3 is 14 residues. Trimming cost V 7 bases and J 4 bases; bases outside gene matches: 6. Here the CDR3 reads CASTRGTGVTEAFF. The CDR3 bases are TGTGCCAGCACCCGGGGGACAGGGGTCACTGAAGCTTTCTTT.

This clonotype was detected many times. The CDR3 DNA sequence: TGTGCCAGCCCGGACAGGTCCTCTAACTATGGCTACACCTTC. The encoded protein is CASPDRSSNYGYTF. V gene TRBV7-9 combines with J gene TRBJ1-2; TRBD1 agrees at 7 bases. Germline V CDR1 and CDR2: SEHNR, FQNEAQ (reference sequence). V was pared by 8 bases and J by 0 bases, with 6 bases of the junction left unmatched. There are 14 residues in the CDR3.

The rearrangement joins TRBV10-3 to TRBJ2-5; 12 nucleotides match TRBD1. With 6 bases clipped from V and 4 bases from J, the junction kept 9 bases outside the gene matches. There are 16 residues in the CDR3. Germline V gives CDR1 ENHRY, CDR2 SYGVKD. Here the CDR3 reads CAISAPGTGGPETQYF. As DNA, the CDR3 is TGTGCCATCAGCGCCCCCGGGACAGGGGGCCCAGAGACCCAGTACTTC.